The sequence of this T cell receptor beta chain was determined in a study of Graves' ophthalmopathy and Graves' hyperthyroidism. Study as a whole: There was a collection of peripheral blood at initial diagnosis, before any treatment. Overall study results and limits: Ophthalmopathy and stable hyperthyroidism were discriminated by a 13-signature model, with about 90% sensitivity and approximately 77% specificity. Blood was where most expanded thyroid clonotypes above 0.001 frequency also turned up.

As regards this clonotype: No antigen is known for it.

PBMCs originated in around 11 ml of fresh peripheral blood. RNA transcripts served as template for amplifying TCR beta CDR3 sequences. The first-round RT-PCR employed HTBI primers together with the Qiagen OneStep RT-PCR kit. A multiplex PCR was then performed as the second round. TCRdb analysed the multiplex PCR reads with MiXCR anew, one entry per CDR3 protein. The sample consists of 400,000 to 450,000 distinct CDR3 sequences, 21% of them appearing once. The receptor was derived from a woman aged 18-29 years with stable Graves' hyperthyroidism. Sequencing was performed on peripheral blood.

CDR3 sequence: CASGKTGLGNQPQHF. The CDR3 DNA sequence: TGTGCCAGCGGTAAGACAGGGTTAGGCAATCAGCCCCAGCATTTT. This chain joins TRBV6-1 and TRBJ1-5; 7 bases are a match to TRBD1. Germline values: CDR1 MNHNS, CDR2 SASEGT. V shed 8 bases and J 2 bases; nucleotides not matched to a gene: 9. CDR3 length: 15 residues.